Here is one T cell receptor beta chain with its context. The data originate from a study of blood T cell repertoires in COVID-19. The overall study: Sources were T cells, B-cell-depleted T cells, or PBMCs; the material itself was cDNA or gDNA.

From germline, CDR1 is SGHRS and CDR2 YFSETQ. Trimming removed 2 bases from V and 1 base from J, with 13 bases in between. There are 15 residues in the CDR3. As processed by the authors: For nucleated cells, counts were estimated from reference gene primer amplification. TCRdb's copy holds only in-frame clones and misses some; the assay was immunoSEQ multiplex PCR. That table furnishes V, J and clone size, whereas the DNA furnished D and trimming. The data show about 73,000 clones, with just over 90% seen just once and about 5.1% held by the top ten. The specimen was peripheral blood. The receptor was derived from a woman under 30 with acute or convalescent COVID-19. V and J are TRBV5-1 and TRBJ2-7; a weak D match, TRBD1 (6 bases). CDR3 residues: CASSFFTGLSYEQYF. DNA of the CDR3: TGCGCCAGCAGCTTTTTTACAGGGCTTTCCTACGAGCAGTACTTC.